This TCR beta chain comes out of a study of monozygotic twins with inflammatory bowel disease. The study's findings and limits: The inverse Simpson measure of TCRbeta diversity was lower in IBD patients than in healthy co-twins. Some repertoire variability may stem from patients' differing immunosuppressive treatments. No separation of different T cell subtypes was possible. Results did not support any single strong IBD-associated signal or clonotype.

TCRdb reprocessed the 5' RACE reads, keeping one entry per CDR3 protein, no DNA. The sample yields fewer than 150,000 distinct CDR3 sequences, of which the top ten take up 2.4%. Comment on this clonotype: Antigen unknown.

The CDR3 covers 14 residues. Germline V lookup: CDR1 SGHRS, CDR2 YFSETQ. This sequence joins TRBV5-1 and TRBJ1-2; there is no DNA to check the TCRdb D call of TRBD1. This sequence originates from a human donor with ulcerative colitis or Crohn's disease, or a healthy co-twin of an affected twin (not recorded which). The specimen was blood. The CDR3: CASSSGGQGGGYTF.